The sequence of this T cell receptor beta chain was determined in a study of T cells in Graves' hyperthyroidism and ophthalmopathy. Study-level results: Most clonotypes expanded in thyroid above 0.001 were likewise present in blood.

This CDR3 contains 14 residues. The ends were cut back, 0 bases at V and 11 bases at J, with 19 bases in the middle. The germline V gene has CDR1 DFQATT and CDR2 SNEGSKA (reference sequence). TCR beta CDR3 regions were amplified from RNA. The HTBI primer set drove a first-round RT-PCR of the TCR CDR3. A single record per CDR3 protein comes from TCRdb applying MiXCR to the multiplex PCR reads. The sample lists roughly 580,000 distinct CDR3 sequences, under 60% seen once, with roughly 8.2% in the top ten. Regarding this clonotype: Its cognate antigen is unknown.

The V gene is TRBV20-1, the J gene TRBJ1-1; D may be TRBD1 (6 bases). The sample was peripheral blood or thyroid tissue (not recorded which). The receptor was derived from a woman aged 18-29 years with Graves' hyperthyroidism. The CDR3: CSARDSRGGARAFF. The CDR3 DNA reads as TGCAGTGCTAGAGACTCCCGAGGGGGGGCGCGGGCTTTCTTT.